This T cell receptor (beta chain) was profiled in a study of blood T cell repertoires in COVID-19. Measured with immunoSEQ multiplex PCR; TCRdb has only the in-frame clones, and not every one. Of 200,000 to 300,000 clones listed, roughly 90% are singletons. This clone appeared a single time. V was shortened by 1 base and J by 0 bases, with 9 bases between the two germline ends. The CDR3 is 15 residues long. Germline V gene data show CDR1 as SEHNR and CDR2 as FQNEAQ (reference sequence). V and J are TRBV7-9 and TRBJ1-2; D perhaps matches TRBD1 (6 bases). Sample: PBMCs or T cells enriched from blood (not recorded which). The clonotype comes from a woman younger than 45 with acute COVID-19. This CDR3 reads CASSLEQGANYGYTF. The DNA for the CDR3 is TGTGCCAGCAGCTTAGAACAGGGAGCTAACTATGGCTACACCTTC. Full variable domain (remainder filled in from reference TRBV7-9 and TRBJ1-2): DTGVSQNPRHKITKRGQNVTFRCDPISEHNRLYWYRQTLGQGPEFLTYFQNEAQLEKSRLLSDRFSAERPKGSFSTLEIQRTEQGDSAMYLCASSLEQGANYGYTFGSGTRLTVV.